The rows below give T cell receptor beta chains drawn from one sample of a study of human T cells and chemical hapten exposure. TCRdb called the RACE reads again in MiXCR, with one record for every CDR3 protein. Of about 120,000 distinct CDR3 sequences listed, approximately 14% are singletons. The sequencing used whole blood, collected in connection with sensitization to the hapten diphenylcyclopropenone (DPC). The receptors were sampled from a man between 18 and 35 years old with alopecia areata. Some clones in this sample may be carry-over from other donors' samples. The CDR3 runs from the conserved cysteine through the conserved F or W. A D gene is named only where the DNA matches it firmly. Clone size appears in some rows only: once, few, many, or a class for an expanded clone.

TRBV6-5	-	TRBJ1-3	few	TGTGCCAGCAGTTATAGCAGGCGACCCTCTGGAAACACCATATATTTT	CASSYSRRPSGNTIYF
TRBV29-1	-	TRBJ1-3	few	TGCAGCGCCGCAACAGGGTCCTCTGGAAACACCATATATTTT	CSAATGSSGNTIYF
TRBV12-3/TRBV12-4	TRBD1	TRBJ1-2	few	TGTGCCAGCAGTAACCGGGACAGGCTTTATGGCTACACCTTC	CASSNRDRLYGYTF
TRBV27	-	TRBJ1-4	-	TGTGCCAGTCGCCTTGGGACGGATGAAAAACTGTTTTTT	CASRLGTDEKLFF
TRBV15	-	TRBJ2-1	-	TGTGCCACCGGTCTTCATCTCGGAGAGCAGTTCTTC	CATGLHLGEQFF
TRBV11-2	TRBD1	TRBJ1-5	few	TGTGCCAGCAGCTTAGGTAGGACAGGCGTCGGTCCCCAGCATTTT	CASSLGRTGVGPQHF
TRBV6-2/TRBV6-3	-	TRBJ1-1	few	TGTGCCAGCAGTTACTCCGGCGGACGGAGGATAGCTGAAGCTTTCTTT	CASSYSGGRRIAEAFF
TRBV6-2/TRBV6-3	-	TRBJ2-2	few	TGTGCCAGCAGGGCGGGGGCCCTCACCGGGGAGCTGTTTTTT	CASRAGALTGELFF
TRBV4-2	-	TRBJ1-4	few	TGTGCCAGCAGCCAGAGGGACATTGGAAATGAAAAACTGTTTTTT	CASSQRDIGNEKLFF
TRBV7-2	-	TRBJ1-6	few	TGTGCCAGCAGCTTTGAGGGAACACCCCTCCACTTT	CASSFEGTPLHF
TRBV18	-	TRBJ2-1	few	TGTGCCAGCTCACCCCCCATCGAGGGTAGAATAATGGAGCAGTTCTTC	CASSPPIEGRIMEQFF
TRBV29-1	-	TRBJ2-1	-	TGCAGCGTTCAAATCGTAGATGAGCAGTTCTTC	CSVQIVDEQFF
TRBV4-1	-	TRBJ1-2	-	TGCGCCAGCAGCCAAGTAAAAGGGTCCGCCGACTACACCTTC	CASSQVKGSADYTF
TRBV2	TRBD1	TRBJ2-1	-	TGTGCCAGCAGTGGGACAGGACCCTACAATGAGCAGTTCTTC	CASSGTGPYNEQFF
TRBV7-9	TRBD2	TRBJ2-5	many	TGTGCCAGCAGCCCAGGGACTAGCGGGGGGTACCAAGAGACCCAGTACTTC	CASSPGTSGGYQETQYF
TRBV12-3/TRBV12-4	TRBD1	TRBJ1-2	-	TGTGCCAGCAGTTTGGGACAGTTCTATGGCTACACCTTC	CASSLGQFYGYTF
TRBV29-1	-	TRBJ1-2	few	TGCAGCGCCCAGACCGCGAGCTATGGCTACACCTTC	CSAQTASYGYTF
TRBV3-1	TRBD1	TRBJ2-3	many	TGTGCCAGCAGCCAACCCGGACAGGGCACAGATACGCAGTATTTT	CASSQPGQGTDTQYF